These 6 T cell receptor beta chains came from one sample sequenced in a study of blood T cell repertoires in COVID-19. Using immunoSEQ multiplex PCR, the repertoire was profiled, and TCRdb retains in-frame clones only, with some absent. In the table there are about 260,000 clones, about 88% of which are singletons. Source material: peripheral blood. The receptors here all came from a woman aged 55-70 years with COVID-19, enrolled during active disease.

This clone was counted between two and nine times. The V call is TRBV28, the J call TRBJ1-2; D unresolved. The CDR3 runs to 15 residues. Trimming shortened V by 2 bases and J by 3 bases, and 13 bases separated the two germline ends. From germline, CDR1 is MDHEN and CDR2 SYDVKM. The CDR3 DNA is TGTGCCAGCAGTTTACCCCGGGGTAACTACTATGGCTACACCTTC. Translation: CASSLPRGNYYGYTF.

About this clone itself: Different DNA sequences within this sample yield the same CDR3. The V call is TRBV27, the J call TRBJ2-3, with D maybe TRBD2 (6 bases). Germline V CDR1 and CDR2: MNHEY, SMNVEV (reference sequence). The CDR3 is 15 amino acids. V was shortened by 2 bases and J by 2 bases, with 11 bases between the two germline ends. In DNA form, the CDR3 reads TGTGCCAGCAGTTTAGGCCTAGCGAACACAGATACGCAGTATTTT. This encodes CASSLGLANTDTQYF.

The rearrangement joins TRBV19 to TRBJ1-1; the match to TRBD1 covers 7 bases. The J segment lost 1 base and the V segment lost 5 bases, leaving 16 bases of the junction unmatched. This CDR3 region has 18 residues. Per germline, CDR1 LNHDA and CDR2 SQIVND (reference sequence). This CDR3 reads CASSLIIYRGPGNTEAFF. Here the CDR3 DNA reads TGTGCCAGTAGTCTTATAATATACAGGGGACCTGGGAACACTGAAGCTTTCTTT.

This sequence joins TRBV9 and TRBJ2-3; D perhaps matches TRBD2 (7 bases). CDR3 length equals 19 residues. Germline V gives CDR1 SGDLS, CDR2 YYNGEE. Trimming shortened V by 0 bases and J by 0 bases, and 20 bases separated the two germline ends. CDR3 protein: CASSVGGGHSGTSTDTQYF. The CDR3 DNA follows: TGTGCCAGCAGCGTAGGGGGGGGACATAGCGGTACTAGCACAGATACGCAGTATTTT.

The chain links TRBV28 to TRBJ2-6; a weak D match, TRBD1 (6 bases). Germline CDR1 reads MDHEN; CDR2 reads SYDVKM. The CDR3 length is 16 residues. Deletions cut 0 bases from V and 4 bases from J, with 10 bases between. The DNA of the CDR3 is TGTGCCAGCAGTTTATGGGGACAAGCAGGGGCCAACGTCCTGACTTTC. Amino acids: CASSLWGQAGANVLTF.

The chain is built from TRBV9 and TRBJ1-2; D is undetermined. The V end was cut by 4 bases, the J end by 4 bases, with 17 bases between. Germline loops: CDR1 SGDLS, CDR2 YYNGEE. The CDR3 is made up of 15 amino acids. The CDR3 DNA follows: TGTGCCAGCAGCCTAACCCAGGCCATTACCTATGGCTACACCTTC. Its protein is CASSLTQAITYGYTF.